The subject of this entry is one TCR beta chain. Its specific antigen is unknown. Nothing much larger sits one base from this clone, and base qualities are not available. The data derive from a study of shared clonotypes between healthy human individuals (dated by TCRdb to about 2020). In terms of the full investigation: Two women and three men aged 18 to 49 years were included in the cohort. For each donor, CD4 naive and CD4 memory were each run on three plates, CD8 naive on two plates, and CD8 memory on one plate. To estimate repertoire size and how much clonotype sharing occurs between individuals, the study deeply sequenced the blood TCR repertoires of five healthy adults. Different laboratories and diverse techniques were used to prepare libraries and sequence TCR repertoires, to increase sequencing depth and limit assay-specific biases. Per donor, leukapheresis produced somewhere between about 0.85 and 8.9 billion PBMCs. Results and caveats for the whole study, not just this receptor: The small number of donors limited the genetic and exposure-history diversity represented. Rarefaction of sorted-subset datasets indicated incomplete sequencing despite the large sequencing depth. Pairwise subsampling led to the expectation that sequencing depth would affect the degree of clonotype sharing among donors. About 4.5% of naive CD4, 3.5% of naive CD8, approximately 2.2% of memory CD4, and around 0.4% of memory CD8 clonotypes were shared across a few donors. Sampling was limited to blood, and TCR repertoires in tissue likely differ from TCR repertoires in blood. Naive subsets generally had larger estimated clonotype richness than memory subsets. Compared with non-shared clonotypes, clonotypes shared by all four sorted-subset donors had higher generation probabilities.

Using the deep immunoSEQ assay, multiplex PCR amplified TCR CDR3 regions from genomic DNA. Extracted genomic DNA from each cell subset was distributed evenly across all wells of several immunoSEQ 96-well plates, and each plate was treated as a replicate. For sorted subsets, about 200 ng genomic DNA, equal to about 30,000 T cell genomes, was loaded into each replicate PCR. Purified libraries were quantified with a Qubit 3.0 fluorometer, sized on a Bioanalyzer 2100, and re-quantified with the KAPA Library Quantification kit. Each immunoSEQ 96-well plate was sequenced on its own single-read 150-cycle Illumina NextSeq 550 flow cell. The paper's data handling went like this. Because only junctional sequences without quality scores were contained in the immunoSEQ output, filtering matching that applied to full-length reads could not be performed. To assign V/J genes and CDR3, sequences were annotated using PyIR, a Python wrapper for IgBLAST v1.9, with IMGT germline references. Reads were filtered out if the reads had weak V/J assignments (E-value above 1e-6), no CDR3, stop codons, out-of-frame junctions, or ambiguous translated residues. V3J clonotypes were defined by identical inferred V gene, J gene, and CDR3 amino acid sequence. To compute the percentage overlap between repertoires, the number of shared unique clonotypes was divided by the size of the smaller repertoire. Repertoire richness was assessed with RTK rarefaction, the Chao1 estimator, and Recon v2.1 estimates of unobserved clonotypes. OLGA was used to compute generation probabilities for all TCRbeta clonotypes that the gDNA method yielded from a handful of donors. The clones in this table, taken by TCRdb from immuneACCESS, are in-frame only. Not every clone is retained; where verified, under half of the shortfall comes from an unresolved V gene, and the cause of the rest is unknown. The V and J calls and clone size come from that table; D and trimming were worked out from the DNA. The table for this sample lists about 2 million clones; 95% of them were counted only once. The ten top clones hold about 0.13% of the sample.

The donors were healthy, HIV-negative adults with no recently reported acute infections or vaccinations. Every donor was a Caucasian adult living in Nashville, Tennessee, USA. CD4+ T cells were enriched by magnetic negative selection, after which naive cells were positively selected on CD45RA and the negative fraction was taken as the memory subset. After blood collection by leukapheresis, PBMCs were isolated using Ficoll-Histopaque density gradient centrifugation and then cryopreserved in the vapor phase of liquid nitrogen. Purity and quantity of every magnetically sorted T cell population were checked by analytical flow cytometry. Genomic DNA was isolated from every sorted fraction and measured by UV absorbance on a Nanodrop 2000c. The germline V gene specifies SGHVS as CDR1 and FNYEAQ as CDR2. A distance of 12 bases separates the germline ends of V and J, which lose 2 bases and 4 bases respectively. There are 15 amino acids in the CDR3, from cysteine to phenylalanine inclusive. The CDR3 DNA has 45 bases and is translated from base 1.

In this chain, TRBV7-6 is recombined with TRBJ1-3; the D gene identity is not certain. The TCR sequence derives from a man aged 18 to 30 in good health. Input material: naive CD4+ T cells sorted from blood. The sample's cell subset or site label is to be understood as: CD45RA+ positively selected. The bases are TGTGCCAGCAGCTTATCTTCCCCGCGAGGAAACACCATATATTTT. This is translated as CASSLSSPRGNTIYF.